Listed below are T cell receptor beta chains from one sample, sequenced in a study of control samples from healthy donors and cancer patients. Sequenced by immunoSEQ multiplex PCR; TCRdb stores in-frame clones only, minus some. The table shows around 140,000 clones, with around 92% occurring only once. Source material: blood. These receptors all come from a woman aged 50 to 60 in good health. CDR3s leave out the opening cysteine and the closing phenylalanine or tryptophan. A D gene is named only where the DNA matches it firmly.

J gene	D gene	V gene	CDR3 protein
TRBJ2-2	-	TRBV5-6	ASSLTLNTGELF
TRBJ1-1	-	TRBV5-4	ASSSDGVHMNTEAF
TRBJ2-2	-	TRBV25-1	ASSDLLNGELF
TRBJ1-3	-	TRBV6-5	ASSYSAGVGNTIY
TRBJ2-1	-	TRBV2	ASSEEDFNEQF
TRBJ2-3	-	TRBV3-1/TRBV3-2	ASSQGRPSTDTQY
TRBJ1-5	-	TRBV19	ASSLSNQPQH
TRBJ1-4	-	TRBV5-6	ASSLGPRVGEKLF
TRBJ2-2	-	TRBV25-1	ASSDWLNTGELF
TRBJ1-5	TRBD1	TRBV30	AWGGQSNQPQH
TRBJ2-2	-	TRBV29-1	SVVQINTGELF
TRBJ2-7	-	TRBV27	ASSLSFGQFYEQY
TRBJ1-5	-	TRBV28	ASSSGQSNQPQH
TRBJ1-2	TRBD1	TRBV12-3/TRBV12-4	ASSPGQGNGYT
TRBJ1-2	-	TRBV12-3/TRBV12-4	ASSWENFYGYT
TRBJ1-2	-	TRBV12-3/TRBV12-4	ASSIDLFLGYT
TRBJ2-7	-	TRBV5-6	ASTRTDYEQY
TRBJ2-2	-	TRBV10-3	AISVDTGIRNTGELF
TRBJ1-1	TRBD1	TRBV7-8	ASSLASDRGSEAF
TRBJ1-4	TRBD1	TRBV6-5	ASRGTGEYEKLF
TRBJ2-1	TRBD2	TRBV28	ASSGGPLLAGGPYEQF
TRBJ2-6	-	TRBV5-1	ASSLDLLRVLSGANVLT
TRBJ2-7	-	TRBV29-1	SVEEGHLLGEQY
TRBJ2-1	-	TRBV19	ASNPTWGPYNEQF
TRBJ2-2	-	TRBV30	AWTSGLGYTGELF
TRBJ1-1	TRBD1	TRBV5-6	ASSPTRTGGVNTEAF
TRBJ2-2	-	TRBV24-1	ATSDLNAGRAGELF
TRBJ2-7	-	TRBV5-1	ASSKGAYEQY
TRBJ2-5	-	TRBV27	ASKMGAGTQY
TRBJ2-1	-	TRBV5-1	ASSHGRLDHNEQF
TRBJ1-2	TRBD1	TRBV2	ASSATTGDGYGYT
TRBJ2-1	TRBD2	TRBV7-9	ASSTRLAGLYNEQF
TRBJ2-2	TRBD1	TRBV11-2	ASSTRQGGGAGELF
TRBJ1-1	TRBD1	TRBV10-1	ASRRQGTAAF
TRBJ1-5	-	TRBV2	ASRPGTGSNQPQH
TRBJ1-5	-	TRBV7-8	ASSLTENQPQH
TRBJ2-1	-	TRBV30	SAGQTYNEQF
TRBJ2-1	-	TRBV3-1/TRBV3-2	ASSPGRRGEQF
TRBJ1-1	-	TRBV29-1	SGSVGRTNTEAF
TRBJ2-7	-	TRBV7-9	ASSLQGTYEQY